The 19 T cell receptor beta chains below all came from one sample that was sequenced in a study of blood T cell repertoires in COVID-19. Libraries were prepared by immunoSEQ multiplex PCR; TCRdb keeps only in-frame clonotypes and omits some of them. This sample carries 200,000 to 250,000 clones, approximately 90% of them seen once, and the ten largest clones take approximately 10%. The source material was PBMCs or T cells enriched from blood (not recorded which). Receptors originate from a man aged 30-40 years who had recovered from COVID-19.

The rearrangement links TRBV2 to TRBJ2-1, with D possibly matching TRBD2 (5 bases). Trimming pared 6 bases from V and 10 bases from J, leaving 16 bases between. Germline V gene data show CDR1 as SNHLY and CDR2 as FYNNEI. This CDR3 is built from 13 residues. CDR3 in amino acids: CASSPVPSGEQFF. CDR3 bases: TGTGCCAGCAGCCCAGTCCCCTCGGGAGAGCAGTTCTTC.

This chain uses TRBV20-1 with TRBJ1-2; no clear D gene. CDR1 is DFQATT, CDR2 SNEGSKA, per germline (reference sequence). The CDR3 has 10 amino acids. Trimming removed 3 bases from V and 11 bases from J, with 10 bases in between. The CDR3 loop is CSASFEDYTF. CDR3 sequence (DNA): TGCAGTGCTAGCTTCGAGGATTACACCTTC.

This chain connects TRBV18 to TRBJ1-1, with D maybe TRBD1 (5 bases). V dropped 6 bases and J dropped 4 bases, with 15 bases sitting between them. CDR3 length equals 14 residues. In germline, CDR1 is KGHSH, CDR2 LQKENI. CDR3 region: CASSTAMVGTEAFF. Written as DNA, the CDR3 is TGTGCCAGCTCGACAGCCATGGTGGGCACTGAAGCTTTCTTT.

Comment on this clone: The junction departs from the called germline gene at one end, perhaps through a read error. V gene TRBV9 combines with J gene TRBJ2-1; 10 positions match TRBD2. Per the germline V gene, CDR1 is SGDLS and CDR2 is YYNGEE. The CDR3 consists of 19 residues. The CDR3 protein is CVSSELGLAGVSSYNEQFF. The DNA for the CDR3 is TGTGTCAGCAGTGAACTGGGGCTAGCGGGGGTGAGCTCCTACAATGAGCAGTTCTTC.

This clone was counted only a few times. V is TRBV19 and J is TRBJ1-1, with TRBD1 as a possible D gene (6 bases). The CDR3 length is 15 residues. V was cut by 5 bases and J by 4 bases, with 17 bases left in between. CDR1 and CDR2 (germline): LNHDA, SQIVND (reference sequence). CDR3 in DNA: TGTGCCAGTAGTGTCTCACAGGGAAGGGGCACTGAAGCTTTCTTT. Translating gives CASSVSQGRGTEAFF. Looking up the rest from reference TRBV19 and TRBJ1-1 gives the full variable domain: DGGITQSPKYLFRKEGQNVTLSCEQNLNHDAMYWYRQDPGQGLRLIYYSQIVNDFQKGDIAEGYSVSREKKESFPLTVTSAQKNPTAFYLCASSVSQGRGTEAFFGQGTRLTVV.

The V call is TRBV5-4, the J call TRBJ2-7; 8 positions agree with TRBD1. Germline V gene data show CDR1 as SGHNT and CDR2 as YYREEE (reference sequence). The junction had 8 bases not matched to a gene; V was cut back by 4 bases and J by 5 bases. The CDR3 sequence is 14 residues long. Written as DNA, the CDR3 is TGTGCCAGCAGCCAGGGACAGGCGGCGGACGAGCAGTACTTC. Translation gives CASSQGQAADEQYF.

Points on this clone: This sample also contains other DNA sequences that code for the same CDR3. The chain recombines TRBV3-1 (or the pseudogene TRBV3-2) with TRBJ2-7; D possibly corresponds to TRBD1 (5 bases). The CDR3 is 12 residues long. In germline, CDR1 is LGHDT, CDR2 YNNKEL (reference sequence). Deletions cut 2 bases from V and 6 bases from J, with 8 bases between. The DNA for the CDR3 is TGTGCCAGCAGCCAATTAGGGGTCGAGCAGTACTTC. This encodes CASSQLGVEQYF.

Here the CDR3 DNA reads TGTGCCAGCACTTTGGTAGGGGGACCCGGCGGTAATTGGCAGTTCTTC. It specifies CASTLVGGPGGNWQFF. The V gene is TRBV2, the J gene TRBJ2-1; possible D gene TRBD1, 6 bases. CDR3 length: 16 residues. V lost 7 bases and J lost 12, with 28 bases in between. CDR1 and CDR2 (germline): SNHLY, FYNNEI.

The chain employs TRBV14 and TRBJ1-1; D not resolved. Germline V lookup: CDR1 SGHDN, CDR2 FVKESK. The CDR3 has 16 amino acids. V gave up 1 base and J gave up 3 bases, with 15 bases separating them. CDR3 sequence (DNA): TGTGCCAGCAGCCAAGGATGGTGGTCCGGGGACACTGAAGCTTTCTTT. It specifies CASSQGWWSGDTEAFF.

CDR3 in amino acids: CASSEGTGSYNEQFF. The CDR3 nucleotides are TGTGCCAGCAGTGAAGGGACAGGGTCATACAATGAGCAGTTCTTC. This chain connects TRBV25-1 to TRBJ2-1; 9 bases fit TRBD1. This CDR3 region has 15 residues. Looked up from germline, CDR1 is MGHDK and CDR2 is SYGVNS. J lost 4 bases, V lost 2 bases, and 3 bases had no gene match.

A word on this clone: Other DNA sequences in the same sample also yield this CDR3. The rearrangement joins TRBV4-3 to TRBJ2-3; weak D call: TRBD2 (5 bases). CDR1 is LGHNA, CDR2 YSLEER, per germline. This CDR3 spans 15 amino acids. The ends were cut back, 1 base at V and 0 bases at J, with 8 bases in the middle. CDR3 amino acids: CASSQGLASTDTQYF. CDR3 DNA: TGCGCCAGCAGCCAAGGGTTAGCGAGCACAGATACGCAGTATTTT.

The chain links TRBV28 to TRBJ1-5; 9 nucleotides align to TRBD1. The CDR3 covers 16 residues. The V segment lost 6 bases and the J segment 2 bases; nucleotides outside the gene matches: 8. The germline gives CDR1 MDHEN, CDR2 SYDVKM. CDR3 region: CASRILQGAGNQPQHF. CDR3 DNA: TGTGCCAGCAGAATATTACAGGGGGCTGGCAATCAGCCCCAGCATTTT.

V usage is TRBV6-2 or TRBV6-3 and J usage is TRBJ1-2; 9 nucleotides agree with TRBD1. Germline CDR1 and CDR2: MNHEY and SVGEGT. V lost 5 bases to trimming and J lost 8 bases; unmatched junction nucleotides: 12. This CDR3 is 15 amino acids long. The CDR3 spells CASSKPGQGVLGYTF. The DNA for the CDR3 is TGTGCCAGCAGTAAGCCGGGACAGGGTGTATTAGGCTACACCTTC.

This clone was seen a few times. The chain has TRBV29-1 and TRBJ2-7, with D possibly TRBD2 on 6 matching bases. This CDR3 has 14 residues. Per germline, CDR1 SQVTM and CDR2 ANQGSEA. Trimming removed 1 base at V and 7 bases at J, with 17 bases between. The CDR3 loop is CSVEVSGVAKEQYF. Here the CDR3 DNA reads TGCAGCGTTGAAGTGTCGGGGGTCGCAAAAGAGCAGTACTTC.

This sequence joins TRBV27 and TRBJ2-2, with 10 positions matching TRBD2. The V gene end was trimmed by 5 bases and the J gene end by 5 bases; junction bases not matched to a gene: 17. The CDR3 covers 19 residues. Germline assignment: CDR1 MNHEY and CDR2 SMNVEV (reference sequence). The DNA of the CDR3 is TGTGCCAGCAGTCTAGGGGCTAGCGGGAGTTGGGGGCCAACCGGGGAGCTGTTTTTT. It encodes CASSLGASGSWGPTGELFF.

The chain joins TRBV7-9 to TRBJ2-7; D is unclear. The CDR3 has 14 residues. Trimming removed 1 base at V and 2 bases at J, with 9 bases between. Germline CDR1 is SEHNR and CDR2 is FQNEAQ (reference sequence). In nucleotides, the CDR3 is TGTGCCAGCAGCTTAGGCGTAAAACCCTACGAGCAGTACTTC. Translated, it gives CASSLGVKPYEQYF.

The rearrangement joins TRBV7-9 to TRBJ2-7; 8 bases fit TRBD2. CDR3 length: 18 residues. The germline gives CDR1 SEHNR, CDR2 FQNEAQ (reference sequence). Trimming at V came to 3 bases and at J to 3 bases, leaving 16 bases not matched to a gene. As DNA, the CDR3 is TGTGCCAGCAGCTTCGGGATGATGACCGCCGGGACTAGCTACGAGCAGTACTTC. Its protein is CASSFGMMTAGTSYEQYF.

This clone appeared a few times. The chain uses TRBV11-2 and TRBJ1-6; D uncertain. The CDR3 spans 12 residues. Germline V gene lookup returns CDR1 SGHAT and CDR2 FQNNGV. Trimming pared 1 base from V and 13 bases from J, leaving 8 bases between. The CDR3 reads CASSLGAAPLHF. CDR3 DNA: TGTGCCAGCAGCTTAGGGGCCGCCCCCCTCCACTTT.

The J gene is TRBJ2-2, the V gene TRBV7-9; 10 nucleotides agree with TRBD1. Per germline, CDR1 SEHNR and CDR2 FQNEAQ (reference sequence). This CDR3 has 15 residues. V lost 4 bases and J lost 10; bases outside the gene matches: 9. CDR3 amino acids: CASSSGTGVGSELFF. The CDR3 nucleotides are TGTGCCAGCAGCTCCGGGACAGGGGTTGGGTCGGAGCTGTTTTTT.